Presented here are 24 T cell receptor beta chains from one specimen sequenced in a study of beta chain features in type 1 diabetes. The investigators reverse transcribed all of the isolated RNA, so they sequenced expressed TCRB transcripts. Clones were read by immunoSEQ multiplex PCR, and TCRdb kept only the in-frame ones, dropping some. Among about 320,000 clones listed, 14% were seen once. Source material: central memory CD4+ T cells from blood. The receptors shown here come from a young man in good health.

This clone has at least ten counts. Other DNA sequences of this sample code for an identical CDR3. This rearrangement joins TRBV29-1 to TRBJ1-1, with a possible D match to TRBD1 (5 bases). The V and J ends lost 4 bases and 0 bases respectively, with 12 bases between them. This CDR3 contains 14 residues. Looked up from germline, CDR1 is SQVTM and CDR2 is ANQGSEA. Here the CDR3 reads CSVVRGGVNTEAFF. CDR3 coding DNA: TGCAGCGTTGTTAGGGGTGGGGTGAACACTGAAGCTTTCTTT.

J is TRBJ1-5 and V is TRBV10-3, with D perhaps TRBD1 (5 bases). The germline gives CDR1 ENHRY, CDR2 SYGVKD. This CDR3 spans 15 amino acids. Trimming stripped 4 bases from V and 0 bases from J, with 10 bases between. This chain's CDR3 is CAISGGSYSNQPQHF. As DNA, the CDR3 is TGTGCCATCAGTGGGGGCAGCTATAGCAATCAGCCCCAGCATTTT.

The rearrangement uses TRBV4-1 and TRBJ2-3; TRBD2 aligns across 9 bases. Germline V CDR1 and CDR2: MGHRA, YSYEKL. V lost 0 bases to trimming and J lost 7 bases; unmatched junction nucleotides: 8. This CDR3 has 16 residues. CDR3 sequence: CASSQDIAGASNTQYF. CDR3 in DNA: TGCGCCAGCAGCCAAGATATAGCGGGAGCGTCGAATACGCAGTATTTT.

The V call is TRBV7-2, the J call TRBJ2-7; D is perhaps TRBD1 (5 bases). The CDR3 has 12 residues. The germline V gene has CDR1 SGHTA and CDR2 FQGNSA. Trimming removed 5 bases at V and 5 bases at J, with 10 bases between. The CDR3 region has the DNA TGTGCCAGCAGCCCCCAGGGTGACGAGCAGTACGTC. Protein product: CASSPQGDEQYV.

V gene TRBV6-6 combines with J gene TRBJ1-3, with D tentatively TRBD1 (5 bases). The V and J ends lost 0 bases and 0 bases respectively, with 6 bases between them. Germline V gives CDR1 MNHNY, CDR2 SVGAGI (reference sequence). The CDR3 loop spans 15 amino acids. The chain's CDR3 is CASSYSGTSGNTIYF. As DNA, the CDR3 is TGTGCCAGCAGTTACTCGGGGACCTCTGGAAACACCATATATTTT.

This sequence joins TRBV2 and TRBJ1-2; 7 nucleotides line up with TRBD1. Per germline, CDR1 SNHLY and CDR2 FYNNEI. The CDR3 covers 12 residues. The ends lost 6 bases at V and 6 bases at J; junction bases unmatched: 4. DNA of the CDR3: TGTGCCAGCAGCCGGGACAGTGATGGCTACACCTTC. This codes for CASSRDSDGYTF.

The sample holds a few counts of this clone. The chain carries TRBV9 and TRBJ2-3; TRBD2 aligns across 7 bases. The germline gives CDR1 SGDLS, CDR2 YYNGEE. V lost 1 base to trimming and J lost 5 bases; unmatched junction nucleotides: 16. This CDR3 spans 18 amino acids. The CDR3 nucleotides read TGTGCCAGCAGCGTAAGGGGAGGCGGGAGCGAAGGGAGAGATACGCAGTATTTT. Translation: CASSVRGGGSEGRDTQYF. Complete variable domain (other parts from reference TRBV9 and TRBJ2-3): DSGVTQTPKHLITATGQRVTLRCSPRSGDLSVYWYQQSLDQGLQFLIQYYNGEERAKGNILERFSAQQFPDLHSELNLSSLELGDSALYFCASSVRGGGSEGRDTQYFGPGTRLTVL.

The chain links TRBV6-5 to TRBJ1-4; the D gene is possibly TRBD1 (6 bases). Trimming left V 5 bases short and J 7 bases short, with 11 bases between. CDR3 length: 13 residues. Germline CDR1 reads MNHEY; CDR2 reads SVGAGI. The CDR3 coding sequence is TGTGCCAGCAGTCAAAACAGGGCTGAAAAACTGTTTTTT. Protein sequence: CASSQNRAEKLFF.

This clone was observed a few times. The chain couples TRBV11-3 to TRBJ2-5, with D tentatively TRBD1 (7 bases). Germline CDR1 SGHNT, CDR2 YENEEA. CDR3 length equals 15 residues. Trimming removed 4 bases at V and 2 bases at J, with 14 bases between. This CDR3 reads CASSSYQGGQETQYF. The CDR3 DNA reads TGTGCCAGCAGCTCGTATCAGGGGGGTCAAGAGACCCAGTACTTC. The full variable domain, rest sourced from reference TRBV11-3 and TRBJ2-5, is EAGVVQSPRYKIIEKKQPVAFWCNPISGHNTLYWYLQNLGQGPELLIRYENEEAVDDSQLPKDRFSAERLKGVDSTLKIQPAELGDSAVYLCASSSYQGGQETQYFGPGTRLLVL.

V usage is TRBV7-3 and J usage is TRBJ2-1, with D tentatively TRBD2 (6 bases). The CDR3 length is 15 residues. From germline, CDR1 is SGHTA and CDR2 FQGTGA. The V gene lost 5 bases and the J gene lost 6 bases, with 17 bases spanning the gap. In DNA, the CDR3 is TGTGCCAGCAGCCAGGGACTCCCGGGGGTCAATGAGCAGTTCTTC. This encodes CASSQGLPGVNEQFF.

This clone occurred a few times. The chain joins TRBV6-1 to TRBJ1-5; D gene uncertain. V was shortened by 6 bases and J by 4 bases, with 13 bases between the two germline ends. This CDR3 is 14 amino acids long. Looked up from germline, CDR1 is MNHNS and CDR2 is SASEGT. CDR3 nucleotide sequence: TGTGCCAGCAGCCCCTCGGGAGGGAATCAGCCCCAGCATTTT. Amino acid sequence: CASSPSGGNQPQHF.

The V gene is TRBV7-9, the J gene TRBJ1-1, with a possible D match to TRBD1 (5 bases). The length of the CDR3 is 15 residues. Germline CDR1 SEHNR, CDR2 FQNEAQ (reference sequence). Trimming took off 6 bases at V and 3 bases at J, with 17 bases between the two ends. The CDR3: CASRLQGSRHTEAFF. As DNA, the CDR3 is TGTGCCAGCAGACTCCAGGGATCGAGACACACTGAAGCTTTCTTT. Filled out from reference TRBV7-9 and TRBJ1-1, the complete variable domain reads DTGVSQNPRHKITKRGQNVTFRCDPISEHNRLYWYRQTLGQGPEFLTYFQNEAQLEKSRLLSDRFSAERPKGSFSTLEIQRTEQGDSAMYLCASRLQGSRHTEAFFGQGTRLTVV.

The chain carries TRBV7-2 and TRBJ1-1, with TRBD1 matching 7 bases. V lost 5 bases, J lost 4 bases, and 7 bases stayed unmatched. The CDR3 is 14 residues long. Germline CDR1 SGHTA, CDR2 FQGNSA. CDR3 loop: CASSLRQGSTEAFF. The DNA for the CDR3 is TGTGCCAGCAGCCTTAGACAGGGAAGCACTGAAGCTTTCTTT.

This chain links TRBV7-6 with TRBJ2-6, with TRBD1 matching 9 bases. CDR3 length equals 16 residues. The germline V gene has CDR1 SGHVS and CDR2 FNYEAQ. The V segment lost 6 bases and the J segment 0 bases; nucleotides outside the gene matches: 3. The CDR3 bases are TGTGCCAGCAGTCGGGACAGGGCCTCTGGGGCCAACGTCCTGACTTTC. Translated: CASSRDRASGANVLTF. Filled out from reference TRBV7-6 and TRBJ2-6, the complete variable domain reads GAGVSQSPRYKVTKRGQDVALRCDPISGHVSLYWYRQALGQGPEFLTYFNYEAQQDKSGLPNDRFSAERPEGSISTLTIQRTEQRDSAMYRCASSRDRASGANVLTFGAGSRLTVL.

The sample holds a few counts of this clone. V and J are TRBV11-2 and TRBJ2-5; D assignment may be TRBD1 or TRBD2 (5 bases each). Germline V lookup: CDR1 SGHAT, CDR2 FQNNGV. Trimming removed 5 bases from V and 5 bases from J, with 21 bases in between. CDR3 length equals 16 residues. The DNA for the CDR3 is TGTGCCAGCAGCCGGGCCGGGACCCGCCTGGGGGAGACCCAGTACTTC. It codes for CASSRAGTRLGETQYF.

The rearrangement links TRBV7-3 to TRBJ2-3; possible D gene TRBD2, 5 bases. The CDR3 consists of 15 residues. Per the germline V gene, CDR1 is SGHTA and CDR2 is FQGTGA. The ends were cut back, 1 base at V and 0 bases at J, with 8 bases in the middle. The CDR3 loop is CASSLRGQSTDTQYF. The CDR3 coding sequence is TGTGCCAGCAGCTTAAGAGGGCAAAGCACAGATACGCAGTATTTT.

The CDR3 sequence: CASSMRQATYGYTF. The DNA of the CDR3 is TGTGCCAGTAGTATGCGGCAGGCAACTTATGGCTACACCTTC. The gene calls are TRBV19 and TRBJ1-2, with unresolved D. Trimming removed 3 bases at V and 5 bases at J, with 13 bases between. This CDR3 is built from 14 residues. Per germline, CDR1 LNHDA and CDR2 SQIVND (reference sequence).

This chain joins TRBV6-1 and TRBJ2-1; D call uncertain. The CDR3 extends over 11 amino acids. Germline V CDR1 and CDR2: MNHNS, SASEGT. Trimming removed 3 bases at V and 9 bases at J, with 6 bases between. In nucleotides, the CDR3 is TGTGCCAGCAGTGATTTAAGTGAGCAGTTCTTC. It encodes CASSDLSEQFF.

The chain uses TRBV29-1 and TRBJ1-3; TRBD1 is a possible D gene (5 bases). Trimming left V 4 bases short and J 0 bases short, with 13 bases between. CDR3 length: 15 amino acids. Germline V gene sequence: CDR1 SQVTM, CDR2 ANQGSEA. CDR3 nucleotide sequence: TGCAGCGTTGTAACGGACACCGCCTCTGGAAACACCATATATTTT. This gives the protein CSVVTDTASGNTIYF.

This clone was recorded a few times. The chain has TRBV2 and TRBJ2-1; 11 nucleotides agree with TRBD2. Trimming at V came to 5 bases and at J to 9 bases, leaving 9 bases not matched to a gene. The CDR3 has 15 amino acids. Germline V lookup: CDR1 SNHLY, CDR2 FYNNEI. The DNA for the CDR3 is TGTGCCAGCAGTAAGACTAGCGGGGCCAGTGGTGAGCAGTTCTTC. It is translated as CASSKTSGASGEQFF.

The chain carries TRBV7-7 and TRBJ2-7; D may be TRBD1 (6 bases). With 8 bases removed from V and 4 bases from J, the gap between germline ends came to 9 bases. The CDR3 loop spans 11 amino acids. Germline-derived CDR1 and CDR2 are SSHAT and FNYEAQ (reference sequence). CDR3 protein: CASGQLYEQYV. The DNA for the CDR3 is TGTGCCAGCGGACAGCTTTACGAGCAGTACGTC.

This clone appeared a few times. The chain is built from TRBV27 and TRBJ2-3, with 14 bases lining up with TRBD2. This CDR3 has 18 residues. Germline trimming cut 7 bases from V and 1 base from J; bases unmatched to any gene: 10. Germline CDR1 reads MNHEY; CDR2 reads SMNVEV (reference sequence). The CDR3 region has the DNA TGTGCCAGCACCCGGGCTGGGACTAGCGGGAGTGGCACAGATACGCAGTATTTT. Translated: CASTRAGTSGSGTDTQYF.

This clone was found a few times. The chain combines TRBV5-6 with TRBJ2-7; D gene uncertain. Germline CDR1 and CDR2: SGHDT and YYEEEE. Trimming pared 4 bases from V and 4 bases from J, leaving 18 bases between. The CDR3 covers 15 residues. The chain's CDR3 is CASSDFDNMHYEQYV. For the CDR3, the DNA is TGTGCCAGCAGCGATTTTGACAATATGCATTACGAGCAGTACGTC.

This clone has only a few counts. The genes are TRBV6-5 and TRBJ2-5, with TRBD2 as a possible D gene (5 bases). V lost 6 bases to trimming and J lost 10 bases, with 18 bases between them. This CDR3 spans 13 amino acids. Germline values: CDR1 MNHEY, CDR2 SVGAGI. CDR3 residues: CASSGGWAFNQYF. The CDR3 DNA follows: TGTGCCAGCAGCGGAGGTTGGGCTTTCAACCAGTACTTC.